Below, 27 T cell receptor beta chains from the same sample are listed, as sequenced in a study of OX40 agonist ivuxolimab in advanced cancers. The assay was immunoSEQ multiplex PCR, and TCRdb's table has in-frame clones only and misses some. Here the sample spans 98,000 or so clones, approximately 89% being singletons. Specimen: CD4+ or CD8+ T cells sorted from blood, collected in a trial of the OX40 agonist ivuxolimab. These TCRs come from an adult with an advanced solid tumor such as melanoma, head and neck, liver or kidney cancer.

The CDR3 is CSVATGPNTEAFF. In DNA form, the CDR3 reads TGCAGCGTGGCGACAGGGCCGAACACTGAAGCTTTCTTT. This chain uses TRBV29-1 with TRBJ1-1; TRBD1 matches 7 bases. Germline V CDR1 and CDR2: SQVTM, ANQGSEA. The J segment lost 1 base and the V segment lost 6 bases, leaving 5 bases of the junction unmatched. This CDR3 region has 13 residues.

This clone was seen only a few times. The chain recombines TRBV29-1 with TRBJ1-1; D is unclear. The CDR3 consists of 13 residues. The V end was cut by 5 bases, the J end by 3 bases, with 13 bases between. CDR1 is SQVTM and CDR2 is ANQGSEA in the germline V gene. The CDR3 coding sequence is TGCAGCGTTTCGAAGGGAGTAGACACTGAAGCTTTCTTT. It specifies CSVSKGVDTEAFF.

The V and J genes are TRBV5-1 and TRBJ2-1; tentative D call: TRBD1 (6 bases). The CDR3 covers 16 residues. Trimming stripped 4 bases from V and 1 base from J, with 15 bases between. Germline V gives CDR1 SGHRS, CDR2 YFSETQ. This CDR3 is CASSALGGASYNEQFF. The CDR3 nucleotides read TGCGCCAGCAGCGCCTTAGGGGGAGCATCCTACAATGAGCAGTTCTTC.

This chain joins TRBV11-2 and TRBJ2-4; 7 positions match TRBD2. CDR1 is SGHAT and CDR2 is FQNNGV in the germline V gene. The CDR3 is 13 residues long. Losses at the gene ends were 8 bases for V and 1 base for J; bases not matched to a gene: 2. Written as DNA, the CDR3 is TGTGCCAGCGAGCGGGACGCCAAAAACATTCAGTACTTC. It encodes CASERDAKNIQYF.

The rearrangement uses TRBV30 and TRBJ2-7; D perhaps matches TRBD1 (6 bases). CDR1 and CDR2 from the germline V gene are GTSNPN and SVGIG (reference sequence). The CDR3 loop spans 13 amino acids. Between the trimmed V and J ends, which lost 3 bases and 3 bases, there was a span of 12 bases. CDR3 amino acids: CAWRPTGIYEQYF. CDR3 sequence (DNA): TGTGCCTGGAGGCCTACAGGGATCTACGAGCAGTACTTC.

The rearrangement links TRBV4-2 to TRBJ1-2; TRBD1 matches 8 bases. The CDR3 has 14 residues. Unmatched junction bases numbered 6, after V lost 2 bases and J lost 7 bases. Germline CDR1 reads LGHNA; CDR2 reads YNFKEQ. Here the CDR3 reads CASSQQTGEGGYTF. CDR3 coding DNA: TGTGCCAGCAGCCAACAGACAGGGGAGGGTGGCTACACCTTC.

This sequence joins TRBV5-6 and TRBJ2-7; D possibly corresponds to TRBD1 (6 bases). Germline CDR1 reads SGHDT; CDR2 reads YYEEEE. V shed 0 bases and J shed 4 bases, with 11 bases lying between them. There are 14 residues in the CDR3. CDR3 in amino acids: CASSLGQGPYEQYF. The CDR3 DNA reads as TGTGCCAGCAGCTTGGGGCAGGGGCCTTACGAGCAGTACTTC.

The CDR3 here is CASSPTGTYEQYF. Written as DNA, the CDR3 is TGTGCCAGCAGCCCGACAGGCACCTACGAGCAGTACTTC. The J gene is TRBJ2-7, the V gene TRBV7-3; weak D call: TRBD1 (6 bases). Trimming removed 5 bases from V and 2 bases from J, with 10 bases in between. The CDR3 has 13 residues. The V gene's germline CDR1 is SGHTA and CDR2 FQGTGA.

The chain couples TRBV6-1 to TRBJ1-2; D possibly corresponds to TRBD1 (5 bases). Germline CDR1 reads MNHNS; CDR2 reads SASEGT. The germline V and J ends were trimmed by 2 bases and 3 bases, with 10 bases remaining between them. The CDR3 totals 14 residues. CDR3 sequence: CASSESTADYGYTF. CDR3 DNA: TGTGCCAGCAGTGAATCGACAGCAGACTATGGCTACACCTTC.

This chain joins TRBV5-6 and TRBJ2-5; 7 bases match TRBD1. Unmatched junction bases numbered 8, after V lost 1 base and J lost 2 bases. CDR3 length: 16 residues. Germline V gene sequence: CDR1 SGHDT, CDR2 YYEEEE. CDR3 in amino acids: CASSLKTGSDQETQYF. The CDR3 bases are TGTGCCAGCAGCTTGAAGACAGGGAGCGATCAAGAGACCCAGTACTTC.

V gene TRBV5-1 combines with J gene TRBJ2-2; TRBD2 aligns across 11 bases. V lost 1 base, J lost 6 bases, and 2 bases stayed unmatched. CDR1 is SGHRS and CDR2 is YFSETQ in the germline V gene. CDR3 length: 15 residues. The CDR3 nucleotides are TGCGCCAGCAGCTTGACTAGCGGGAGATCCGGGGAGCTGTTTTTT. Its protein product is CASSLTSGRSGELFF. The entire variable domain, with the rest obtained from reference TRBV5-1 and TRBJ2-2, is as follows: KAGVTQTPRYLIKTRGQQVTLSCSPISGHRSVSWYQQTPGQGLQFLFEYFSETQRNKGNFPGRFSGRQFSNSRSEMNVSTLELGDSALYLCASSLTSGRSGELFFGEGSRLTVL.

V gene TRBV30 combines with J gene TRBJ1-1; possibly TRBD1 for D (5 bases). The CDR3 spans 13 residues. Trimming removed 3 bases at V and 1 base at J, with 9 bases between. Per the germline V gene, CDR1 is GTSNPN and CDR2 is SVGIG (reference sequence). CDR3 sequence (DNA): TGTGCCTGGAGAAGTACAGGGAACACTGAAGCTTTCTTT. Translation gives CAWRSTGNTEAFF.

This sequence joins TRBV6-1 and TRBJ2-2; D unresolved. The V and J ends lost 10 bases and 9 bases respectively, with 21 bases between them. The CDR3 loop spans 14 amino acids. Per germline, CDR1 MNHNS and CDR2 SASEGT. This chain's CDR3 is CATLTRLSVRELFF. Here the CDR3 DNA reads TGTGCCACCCTAACCAGGTTATCGGTCCGGGAGCTGTTTTTT.

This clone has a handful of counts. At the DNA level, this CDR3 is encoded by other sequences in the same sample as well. For the CDR3, the DNA is TGCGCCAGCAGCAACCAAGAGACCCAGTACTTC. Translating gives CASSNQETQYF. The chain joins TRBV5-1 to TRBJ2-5; D not certain. Deletions cut 4 bases from V and 0 bases from J, with 1 base between. Germline-derived CDR1 and CDR2 are SGHRS and YFSETQ. The CDR3 totals 11 residues.

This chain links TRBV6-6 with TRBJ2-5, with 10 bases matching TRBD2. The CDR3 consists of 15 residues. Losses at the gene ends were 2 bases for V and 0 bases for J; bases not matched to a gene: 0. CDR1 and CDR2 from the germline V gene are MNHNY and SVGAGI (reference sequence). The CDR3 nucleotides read TGTGCCAGCAGTTACGGACTAGCGGACCAAGAGACCCAGTACTTC. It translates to CASSYGLADQETQYF.

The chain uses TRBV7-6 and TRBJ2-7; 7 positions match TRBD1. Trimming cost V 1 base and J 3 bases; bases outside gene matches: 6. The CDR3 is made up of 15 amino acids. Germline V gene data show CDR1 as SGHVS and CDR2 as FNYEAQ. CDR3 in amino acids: CASSLGGRGFYEQYF. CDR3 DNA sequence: TGTGCCAGCAGCTTAGGAGGCAGGGGGTTCTACGAGCAGTACTTC. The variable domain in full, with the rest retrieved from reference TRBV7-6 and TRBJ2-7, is GAGVSQSPRYKVTKRGQDVALRCDPISGHVSLYWYRQALGQGPEFLTYFNYEAQQDKSGLPNDRFSAERPEGSISTLTIQRTEQRDSAMYRCASSLGGRGFYEQYFGPGTRLTVT.

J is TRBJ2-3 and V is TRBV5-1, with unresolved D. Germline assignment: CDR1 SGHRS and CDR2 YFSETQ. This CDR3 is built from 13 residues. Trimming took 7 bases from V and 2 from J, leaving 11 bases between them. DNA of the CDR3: TGCGCCAGCGGGAAGCTAACCACAGATACGCAGTATTTT. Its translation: CASGKLTTDTQYF.

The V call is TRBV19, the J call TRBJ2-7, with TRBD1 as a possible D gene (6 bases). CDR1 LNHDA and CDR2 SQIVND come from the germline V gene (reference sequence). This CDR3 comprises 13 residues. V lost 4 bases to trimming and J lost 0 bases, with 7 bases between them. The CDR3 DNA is TGTGCCAGTAGTAGGGACAACTCCTACGAGCAGTACTTC. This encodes CASSRDNSYEQYF.

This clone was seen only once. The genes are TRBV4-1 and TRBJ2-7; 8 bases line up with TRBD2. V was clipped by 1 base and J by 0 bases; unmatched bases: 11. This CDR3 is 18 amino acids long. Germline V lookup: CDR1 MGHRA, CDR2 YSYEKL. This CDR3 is CASSQASASGLSSYEQYF. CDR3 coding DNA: TGCGCCAGCAGCCAAGCCTCGGCTAGCGGGTTAAGCTCCTACGAGCAGTACTTC.

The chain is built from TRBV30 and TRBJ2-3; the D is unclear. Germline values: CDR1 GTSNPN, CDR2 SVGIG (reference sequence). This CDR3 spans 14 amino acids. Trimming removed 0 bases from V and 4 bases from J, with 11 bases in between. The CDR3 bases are TGTGCCTGGAGTGTACTATGGCCCCCAGATACGCAGTATTTT. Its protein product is CAWSVLWPPDTQYF.

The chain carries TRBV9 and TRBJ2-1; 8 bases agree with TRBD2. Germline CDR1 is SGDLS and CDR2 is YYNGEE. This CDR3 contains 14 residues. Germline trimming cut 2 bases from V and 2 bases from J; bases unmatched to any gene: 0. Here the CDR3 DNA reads TGTGCCAGCAGCGTCGGGGGGGCCTACAATGAGCAGTTCTTC. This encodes CASSVGGAYNEQFF.

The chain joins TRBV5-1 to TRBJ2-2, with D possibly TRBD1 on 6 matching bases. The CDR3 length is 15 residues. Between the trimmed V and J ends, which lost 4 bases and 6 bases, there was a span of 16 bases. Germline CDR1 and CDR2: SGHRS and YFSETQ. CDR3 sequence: CASSTDSGFAGELFF. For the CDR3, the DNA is TGCGCCAGCAGCACGGACAGTGGATTTGCCGGGGAGCTGTTTTTT. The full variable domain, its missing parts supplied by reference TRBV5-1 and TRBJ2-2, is KAGVTQTPRYLIKTRGQQVTLSCSPISGHRSVSWYQQTPGQGLQFLFEYFSETQRNKGNFPGRFSGRQFSNSRSEMNVSTLELGDSALYLCASSTDSGFAGELFFGEGSRLTVL.

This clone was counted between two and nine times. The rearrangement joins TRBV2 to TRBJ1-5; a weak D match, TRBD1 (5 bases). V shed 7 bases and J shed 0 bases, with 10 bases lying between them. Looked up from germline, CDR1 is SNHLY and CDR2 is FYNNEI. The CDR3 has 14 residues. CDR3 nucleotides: TGTGCCAGCACCGGGACGGATAGCAATCAGCCCCAGCATTTT. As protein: CASTGTDSNQPQHF.

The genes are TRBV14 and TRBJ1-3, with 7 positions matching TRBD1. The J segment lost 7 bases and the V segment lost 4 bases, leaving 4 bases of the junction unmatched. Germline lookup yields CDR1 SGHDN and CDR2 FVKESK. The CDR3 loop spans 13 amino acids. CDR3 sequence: CASSRQGPNTIYF. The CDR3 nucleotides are TGTGCCAGCAGCCGACAGGGACCGAACACCATATATTTT.

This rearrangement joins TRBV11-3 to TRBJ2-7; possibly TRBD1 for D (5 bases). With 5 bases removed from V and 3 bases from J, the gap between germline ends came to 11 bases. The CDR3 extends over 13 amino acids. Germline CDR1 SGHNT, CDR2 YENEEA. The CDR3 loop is CASSTDRIYEQYF. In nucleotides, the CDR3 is TGTGCCAGCAGCACAGACAGAATCTACGAGCAGTACTTC.

The CDR3 DNA reads as TGTGCCAGCAGCGCACAGGTTGCAACTAATGAAAAACTGTTTTTT. This gives the protein CASSAQVATNEKLFF. J is TRBJ1-4 and V is TRBV9; perhaps TRBD1 as D (5 bases). The germline V gene encodes CDR1 SGDLS and CDR2 YYNGEE. CDR3 size: 15 residues. Between the trimmed V and J ends, which lost 3 bases and 0 bases, there was a span of 9 bases.

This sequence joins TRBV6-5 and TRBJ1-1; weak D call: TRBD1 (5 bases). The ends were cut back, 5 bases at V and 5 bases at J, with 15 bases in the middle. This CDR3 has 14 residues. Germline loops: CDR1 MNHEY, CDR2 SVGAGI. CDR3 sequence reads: CASSATQGYTEAFF. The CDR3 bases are TGTGCCAGCAGTGCCACGCAGGGATATACTGAAGCTTTCTTT.